The 23 T cell receptor beta chains below all came from one sample that was sequenced in a study of T-cell reconstitution after alpha-beta-depleted transplantation in children. Preparation of the TCRbeta library used unique molecular identifiers. TCRdb independently ran MiXCR on the PCR reads; one entry per CDR3 protein. Among a few hundred thousand distinct CDR3 sequences, around 27% were seen once, and the ten largest hold 30% to 40%. This sample comprised PBMCs, obtained before TCRalphabeta/CD19-depleted stem cell transplant. These receptors originate from a boy under three years old with Wiskott-Aldrich syndrome, due to receive a stem cell transplant.

This clonotype was found a few times. V is TRBV7-6 and J is TRBJ2-3, with D maybe TRBD2 (6 bases). Trimming stripped 0 bases from V and 0 bases from J, with 22 bases between. The germline V gene has CDR1 SGHVS and CDR2 FNYEAQ. This CDR3 contains 20 residues. The CDR3 loop is CASSLAGVTRGFRSTDTQYF. Written as DNA, the CDR3 is TGTGCCAGCAGCTTAGCTGGAGTGACTAGAGGTTTTCGTAGCACAGATACGCAGTATTTT. Full variable domain (missing parts from reference TRBV7-6 and TRBJ2-3): GAGVSQSPRYKVTKRGQDVALRCDPISGHVSLYWYRQALGQGPEFLTYFNYEAQQDKSGLPNDRFSAERPEGSISTLTIQRTEQRDSAMYRCASSLAGVTRGFRSTDTQYFGPGTRLTVL.

The gene calls are TRBV7-6 and TRBJ1-4; D is ambiguous. The length of the CDR3 is 17 residues. Looked up from germline, CDR1 is SGHVS and CDR2 is FNYEAQ. Trimming took 8 bases from V and 0 from J, leaving 19 bases between them. In DNA, the CDR3 is TGTGCCAGCTCACGAGGGCCGGGAACTACAACTAATGAAAAACTGTTTTTT. The encoded protein is CASSRGPGTTTNEKLFF.

The chain combines TRBV3-1 with TRBJ2-7; 7 bases align to TRBD1. V lost 6 bases to trimming and J lost 0 bases; unmatched junction nucleotides: 8. This CDR3 has 15 amino acids. Germline loops: CDR1 LGHDT, CDR2 YNNKEL (reference sequence). Here the CDR3 DNA reads TGTGCCAGCAGGCACAGGGGCGGCAACTCCTACGAGCAGTACTTC. Residues: CASRHRGGNSYEQYF.

This clonotype was detected a few times. The rearrangement uses TRBV4-1 and TRBJ1-4; D not resolved. The V end was cut by 4 bases, the J end by 8 bases, with 11 bases between. CDR1 is MGHRA and CDR2 is YSYEKL in the germline V gene. The CDR3 runs 13 residues. The CDR3 loop is CASSPREPEKLFF. CDR3 bases: TGCGCCAGCAGCCCCCGAGAACCCGAAAAACTGTTTTTT.

The table lists this clonotype with a few counts. This sequence joins TRBV28 and TRBJ2-3, with D uncertain. V lost 2 bases to trimming and J lost 8 bases, with 5 bases between them. Germline values: CDR1 MDHEN, CDR2 SYDVKM. This CDR3 is built from 11 residues. CDR3 loop: CASSLGTTQYF. CDR3 coding DNA: TGTGCCAGCAGTTTAGGCACTACGCAGTATTTT.

The genes are TRBV27 and TRBJ2-5; weak D call: TRBD1 (7 bases). V lost 6 bases, J lost 4 bases, and 15 bases lay in between. The CDR3 spans 14 residues. Germline-derived CDR1 and CDR2 are MNHEY and SMNVEV (reference sequence). CDR3 DNA: TGTGCCAGCAGATCTCAGGGGGGCTTAGAGACCCAGTACTTC. It specifies CASRSQGGLETQYF.

The V gene is TRBV12-3 or TRBV12-4, the J gene TRBJ1-5, with 10 bases matching TRBD1. The trim removed 6 bases at V and 8 bases at J, leaving 10 bases unmatched. The CDR3 runs 15 residues. CDR3 sequence: CASRIDRGHGEPQHF. The CDR3 DNA sequence: TGTGCCAGCAGGATAGACAGGGGGCATGGAGAGCCCCAGCATTTT.

This rearrangement joins TRBV20-1 to TRBJ2-1; D not certain. Germline CDR1 is DFQATT and CDR2 is SNEGSKA (reference sequence). Trimming stripped 3 bases from V and 7 bases from J, with 13 bases between. This CDR3 contains 13 residues. CDR3 sequence reads: CSASYPGRNEQFF. The CDR3 coding sequence is TGCAGTGCTAGCTACCCGGGTAGGAATGAGCAGTTCTTC.

The chain has TRBV5-1 and TRBJ2-7, with D unresolved. Deletions cut 6 bases from V and 5 bases from J, with 15 bases between. This CDR3 is built from 13 residues. CDR1 SGHRS and CDR2 YFSETQ come from the germline V gene. The CDR3 DNA reads TGCGCCAGCACCGGGCTCCAAGGTGACGAGCAGTACTTC. It yields the protein CASTGLQGDEQYF.

This chain uses TRBV20-1 with TRBJ2-5, with a weak D call TRBD2 (5 bases). This CDR3 is 10 amino acids long. Germline CDR1 DFQATT, CDR2 SNEGSKA (reference sequence). The CDR3 sequence: CSGIQETQYF. The CDR3 region has the DNA TGCAGCGGGATTCAAGAGACCCAGTACTTC.

The rearrangement links TRBV5-1 to TRBJ1-2; 9 bases map to TRBD1. The CDR3 runs 16 residues. V shed 3 bases and J 2 bases; nucleotides not matched to a gene: 8. Germline loops: CDR1 SGHRS, CDR2 YFSETQ. CDR3 residues: CASSSAYRGRNYGYTF. Written as DNA, the CDR3 is TGCGCCAGCAGCTCAGCCTACAGGGGGCGAAACTATGGCTACACCTTC.

This clonotype was detected a few times. V is TRBV5-1 and J is TRBJ1-1; D uncertain. Germline V gene lookup returns CDR1 SGHRS and CDR2 YFSETQ. V was shortened by 0 bases and J by 5 bases, with 11 bases between the two germline ends. This CDR3 is built from 14 residues. CDR3 amino acids: CASSLGVMGTEAFF. CDR3 in DNA: TGCGCCAGCAGCTTGGGTGTTATGGGAACTGAAGCTTTCTTT.

The V call is TRBV5-1, the J call TRBJ2-5; no clear D gene. The germline gives CDR1 SGHRS, CDR2 YFSETQ. The length of the CDR3 is 14 residues. Trimming removed 0 bases from V and 3 bases from J, with 9 bases in between. The CDR3 DNA follows: TGCGCCAGCAGCTTGGTCACATTCGAAGAGACCCAGTACTTC. Amino acids: CASSLVTFEETQYF.

The genes are TRBV11-2 and TRBJ2-1; D may match TRBD1 or TRBD2 (5 bases each). V lost 5 bases and J 2 bases, leaving 13 bases between the germline ends. Germline-derived CDR1 and CDR2 are SGHAT and FQNNGV. The CDR3 extends over 15 amino acids. CDR3 DNA: TGTGCCAGCAGCCTCCGGGACCCAGCCTACAATGAGCAGTTCTTC. Its translation: CASSLRDPAYNEQFF. The variable domain in full, with the rest retrieved from reference TRBV11-2 and TRBJ2-1, is EAGVAQSPRYKIIEKRQSVAFWCNPISGHATLYWYQQILGQGPKLLIQFQNNGVVDDSQLPKDRFSAERLKGVDSTLKIQPAKLEDSAVYLCASSLRDPAYNEQFFGPGTRLTVL.

The rearrangement uses TRBV3-1 and TRBJ2-3; 7 nucleotides agree with TRBD2. Trimming cost V 1 base and J 3 bases; bases outside gene matches: 1. The CDR3 is 14 residues long. Germline loops: CDR1 LGHDT, CDR2 YNNKEL (reference sequence). The CDR3 loop is CASSQGSGTDTQYF. The CDR3 DNA sequence: TGTGCCAGCAGCCAAGGTAGCGGGACAGATACGCAGTATTTT.

The V call is TRBV29-1, the J call TRBJ2-7; D is tentatively TRBD1 or TRBD2 (5 bases each). V was pared by 5 bases and J by 7 bases, with 21 bases between. CDR3 length equals 14 residues. CDR1 and CDR2 from the germline V gene are SQVTM and ANQGSEA. The CDR3 bases are TGCAGCGTTAGGGGCCTTGTGTCATCGGGGGAGCAGTACTTC. It encodes CSVRGLVSSGEQYF.

The chain couples TRBV20-1 to TRBJ2-1; D is perhaps TRBD2 (5 bases). V dropped 1 base and J dropped 7 bases, with 11 bases sitting between them. Germline V gives CDR1 DFQATT, CDR2 SNEGSKA (reference sequence). The CDR3 runs 13 residues. For the CDR3, the DNA is TGCAGTGCTAGAGGTCGGGGTGGTAATGAGCAGTTCTTC. Translated, it gives CSARGRGGNEQFF.

V usage is TRBV6-1 and J usage is TRBJ1-6; 11 bases agree with TRBD1. Germline CDR1 is MNHNS and CDR2 is SASEGT. The J segment lost 9 bases and the V segment lost 6 bases, leaving 7 bases of the junction unmatched. CDR3 length equals 15 residues. The CDR3 reads CASRSPGQGVSPLHF. For the CDR3, the DNA is TGTGCCAGCAGAAGTCCGGGACAGGGGGTTTCACCCCTCCACTTT.

This chain connects TRBV5-1 to TRBJ1-1; maybe TRBD1 (5 bases). Germline-derived CDR1 and CDR2 are SGHRS and YFSETQ. V lost 6 bases and J 4 bases, leaving 13 bases between the germline ends. The CDR3 is made up of 13 amino acids. Here the CDR3 DNA reads TGCGCCAGCACCCTGGACGGGGGCACTGAAGCTTTCTTT. Protein product: CASTLDGGTEAFF.

The V call is TRBV20-1, the J call TRBJ1-2; 7 bases map to TRBD1. The CDR3 consists of 15 residues. Trimming at V came to 0 bases and at J to 6 bases, leaving 10 bases not matched to a gene. Per the germline V gene, CDR1 is DFQATT and CDR2 is SNEGSKA (reference sequence). The CDR3 bases are TGCAGTGCTAGAGAGGGCGCACAGGGGCTCCATGGCTACACCTTC. This sequence encodes CSAREGAQGLHGYTF.

The chain is built from TRBV20-1 and TRBJ2-4, with D uncertain. V lost 4 bases and J lost 0, with 10 bases in between. Germline V gives CDR1 DFQATT, CDR2 SNEGSKA (reference sequence). The CDR3 spans 14 residues. CDR3 nucleotide sequence: TGCAGTGCTAATAGGATTCTAGCCAAAAACATTCAGTACTTC. Amino acid sequence: CSANRILAKNIQYF.

In this sample, this clonotype turned up many times. This chain connects TRBV5-1 to TRBJ2-2; D not resolved. Germline-derived CDR1 and CDR2 are SGHRS and YFSETQ. Trimming cost V 1 base and J 0 bases, with 7 bases left between them. The CDR3 runs to 15 residues. The CDR3 is CASSLYRANTGELFF. The CDR3 bases are TGCGCCAGCAGCTTGTATAGAGCGAACACCGGGGAGCTGTTTTTT.

The J gene is TRBJ2-1, the V gene TRBV6-2 or TRBV6-3; 8 nucleotides match TRBD2. Germline V lookup: CDR1 MNHEY, CDR2 SVGEGT. This CDR3 contains 14 residues. J was trimmed by 13 bases and V by 4 bases; bases with no gene match: 12. The DNA for the CDR3 is TGTGCCAGCAGTTCCCAGCGGGAGCTTGGACCACAGTTCTTC. Encoded protein: CASSSQRELGPQFF.